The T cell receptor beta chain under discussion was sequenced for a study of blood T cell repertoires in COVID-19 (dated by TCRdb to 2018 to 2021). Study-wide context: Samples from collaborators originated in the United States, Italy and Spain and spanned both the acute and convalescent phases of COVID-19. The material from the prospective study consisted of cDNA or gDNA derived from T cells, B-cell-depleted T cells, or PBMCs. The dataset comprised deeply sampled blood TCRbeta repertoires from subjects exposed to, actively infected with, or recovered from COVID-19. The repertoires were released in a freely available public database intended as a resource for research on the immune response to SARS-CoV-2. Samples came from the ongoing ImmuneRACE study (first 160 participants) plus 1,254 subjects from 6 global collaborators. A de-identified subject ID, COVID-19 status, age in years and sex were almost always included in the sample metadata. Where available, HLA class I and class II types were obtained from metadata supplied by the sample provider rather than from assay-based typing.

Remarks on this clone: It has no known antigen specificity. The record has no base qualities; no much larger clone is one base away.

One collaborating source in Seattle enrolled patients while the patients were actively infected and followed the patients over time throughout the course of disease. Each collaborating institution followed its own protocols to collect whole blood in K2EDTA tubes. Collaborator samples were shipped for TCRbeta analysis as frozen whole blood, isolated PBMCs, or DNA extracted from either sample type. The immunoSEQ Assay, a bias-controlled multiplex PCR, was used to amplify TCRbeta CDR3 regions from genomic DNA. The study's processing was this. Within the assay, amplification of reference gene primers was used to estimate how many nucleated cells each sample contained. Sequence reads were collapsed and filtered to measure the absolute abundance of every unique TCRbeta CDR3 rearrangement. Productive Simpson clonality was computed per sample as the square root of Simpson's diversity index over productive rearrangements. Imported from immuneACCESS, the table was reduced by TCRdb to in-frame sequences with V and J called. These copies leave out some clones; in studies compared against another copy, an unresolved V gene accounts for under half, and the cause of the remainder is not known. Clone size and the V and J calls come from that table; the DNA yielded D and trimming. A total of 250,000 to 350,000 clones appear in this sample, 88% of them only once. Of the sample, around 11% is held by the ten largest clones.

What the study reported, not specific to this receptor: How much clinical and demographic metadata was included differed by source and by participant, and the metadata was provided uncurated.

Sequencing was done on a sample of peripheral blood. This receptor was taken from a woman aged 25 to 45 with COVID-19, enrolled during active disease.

CDR3 protein: CASSSAGTSYNSPLHF. The nucleotide sequence is TGTGCCAGCAGCTCGGCAGGCACCTCCTATAATTCACCCCTCCACTTT. This chain joins TRBV7-2 to TRBJ1-6; the D gene identity is not certain. The V and J ends are trimmed by 4 bases and 0 bases, leaving 10 bases between them. CDR1 and CDR2, looked up from the germline V gene, are SGHTA and FQGNSA. The CDR3, from cysteine to phenylalanine, totals 16 residues. Only the CDR3 portion is preserved as DNA: 48 bases, with reading frame beginning at the first base. Beyond the CDR3, the reference TRBV7-2 and TRBJ1-6 genes provide the residues; the full variable domain reads: GAGVSQSPSNKVTEKGKDVELRCDPISGHTALYWYRQSLGQGLEFLIYFQGNSAPDKSGLPSDRFSAERTGGSVSTLTIQRTQQEDSAVYLCASSSAGTSYNSPLHFGNGTRLTVT.